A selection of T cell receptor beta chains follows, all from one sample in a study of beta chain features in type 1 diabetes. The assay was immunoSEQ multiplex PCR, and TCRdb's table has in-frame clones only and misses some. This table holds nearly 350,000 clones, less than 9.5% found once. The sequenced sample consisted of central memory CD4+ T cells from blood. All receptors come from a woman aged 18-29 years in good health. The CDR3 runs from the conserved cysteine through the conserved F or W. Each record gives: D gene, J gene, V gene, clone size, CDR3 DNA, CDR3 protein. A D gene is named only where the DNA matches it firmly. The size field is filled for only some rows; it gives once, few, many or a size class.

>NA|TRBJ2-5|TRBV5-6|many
TGTGCCAGCAGCTTGAGAAGAGAGGCCCAGTACTTC
CASSLRREAQYF
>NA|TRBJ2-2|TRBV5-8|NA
TGTGCCAGCAGCTTCCTTCTTCGGGGCACCGGGGAGCTGTTTTTT
CASSFLLRGTGELFF
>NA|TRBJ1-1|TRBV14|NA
TGTGCCAGCAGCAACAGTGGGGCTGAAGCTTTCTTT
CASSNSGAEAFF
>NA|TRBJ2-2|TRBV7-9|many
TGTGCCAGCACCCCAAAGGGTTTGAGCACCGGGGAGCTGTTTTTT
CASTPKGLSTGELFF
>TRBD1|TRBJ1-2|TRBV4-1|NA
TGCGCCAGCAGCCAAGATCACCCAACAGGGGACTATGGCTACACCTTC
CASSQDHPTGDYGYTF
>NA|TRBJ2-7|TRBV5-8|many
TGTGCCAGCAGGATGAACTACGAGCAGTACTTC
CASRMNYEQYF
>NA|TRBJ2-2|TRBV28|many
TGTGCCAGCAGTTTCTTCGTGGAGCTGTTTTTT
CASSFFVELFF
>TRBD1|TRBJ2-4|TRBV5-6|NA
TGTGCCAGCAGCTTGGAGACAGGGAACATTCAGTACTTC
CASSLETGNIQYF
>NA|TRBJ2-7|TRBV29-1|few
TGCAGCGTTCTGGCCGTCTACGAGCAGTACTTC
CSVLAVYEQYF
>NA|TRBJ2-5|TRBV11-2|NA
TGTGCCAGCAGTCCACAGGGCTCGGAGACCCAGTACTTC
CASSPQGSETQYF
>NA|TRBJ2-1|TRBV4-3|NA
TGCGCCAGCAGCCAAGACCGACCGCCTGGCGAGCAGTTCTTC
CASSQDRPPGEQFF
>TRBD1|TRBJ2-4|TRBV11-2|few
TGTGCCAGCAGCTTAGTATTGACAGGGGGCCTGAAGTACTTC
CASSLVLTGGLKYF
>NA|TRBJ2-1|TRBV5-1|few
TGCGCCAGCAGCTTACAGGTCTCAATACAAGATGAGCAGTTCTTC
CASSLQVSIQDEQFF
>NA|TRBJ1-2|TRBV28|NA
TGTGCTTCAGGGAACTATGGCTACACCTTC
CASGNYGYTF
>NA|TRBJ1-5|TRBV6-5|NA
TGTGCCAGCAGTTACTCGATGGCTGGTAATCAGCCCCAGCATTTT
CASSYSMAGNQPQHF
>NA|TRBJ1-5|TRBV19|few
TGTGCCAGTAGTATAGAACGTCTGAGGGGCAATCAGCCCCAGCATTTT
CASSIERLRGNQPQHF
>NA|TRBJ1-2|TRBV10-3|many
TGTGCCATCACCGAGGGGGAAGCTAACTATGGCTACACCTTC
CAITEGEANYGYTF
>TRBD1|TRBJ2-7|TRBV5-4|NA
TGTGCCAGCAGCTTAGCTGGGACAGGGGATCCCTACGAGCAGTACTTC
CASSLAGTGDPYEQYF
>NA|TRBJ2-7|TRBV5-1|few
TGCGCCAGCAGCTTGGGGGACGGTTACTACGAGCAGTACTTC
CASSLGDGYYEQYF
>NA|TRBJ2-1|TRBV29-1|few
TGCAGCGTTGAATCCCATCTGCCGGGTGAGCAGTTCTTC
CSVESHLPGEQFF
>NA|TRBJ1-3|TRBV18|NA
TGTGCCAGCTCACCATTGAACCTAGGACAGCCAACCTCTGGAAACACCATATATTTT
CASSPLNLGQPTSGNTIYF
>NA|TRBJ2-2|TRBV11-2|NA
TGTGCCAGTACCGGGGCCCGAAGCTACACCGGGGAGCTGTTTTTT
CASTGARSYTGELFF
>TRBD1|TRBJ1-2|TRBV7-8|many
TGTGCCAGCAGCTTAGGGACAGGCTTATCCTATGGCTACACCTTC
CASSLGTGLSYGYTF
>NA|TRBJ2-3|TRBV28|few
TGTGCCAGCAGTACCCCGGTTGATACGCAGTATTTT
CASSTPVDTQYF
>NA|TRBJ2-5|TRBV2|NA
TGTGCCAGCAGGGGAACCGGGACCCAGTACTTC
CASRGTGTQYF